One sample yielded the 32 T cell receptor beta chains listed below, sequenced in a study of early T cells in non-severe SARS-CoV-2 infection. In TCRdb, the 5' RACE reads were re-called with MiXCR into one record per CDR3 protein. The sample lists tens of thousands of distinct CDR3 sequences, 12% occurring once. Sequencing was done on a sample of whole blood. These receptors were taken from an adult who was a healthcare worker with PCR-confirmed SARS-CoV-2 infection or an uninfected control (not recorded which).

This clonotype has only a few counts. The germline gene is not matched at one end of the junction; a read error may be the cause. The V and J genes are TRBV5-1 and TRBJ2-3; maybe TRBD1 (7 bases). The germline V gene encodes CDR1 SGHRS and CDR2 YFSETQ. The length of the CDR3 is 15 residues. The CDR3 here is CASSLEGANTDTQYF. The CDR3 bases are TGCGCCAGCAGTTTGGAGGGGGCGAACACAGATACGCAGTATTTT.

In its sample, this clonotype was seen once. The chain is built from TRBV20-1 and TRBJ1-3; 7 positions match TRBD1. Germline CDR1 and CDR2: DFQATT and SNEGSKA (reference sequence). The CDR3 length is 13 residues. The V segment lost 7 bases and the J segment 1 base; nucleotides outside the gene matches: 4. As DNA, the CDR3 is TGCAGTGTCTTGGACAGGTCTGGAAACACCATATATTTT. Translated: CSVLDRSGNTIYF.

This clonotype was counted ten times or more. The V call is TRBV6-2 or TRBV6-3, the J call TRBJ2-2; maybe TRBD1 (6 bases). V was pared by 7 bases and J by 5 bases, with 20 bases between. Germline V CDR1 and CDR2: MNHEY, SVGEGT. This CDR3 has 16 amino acids. CDR3 sequence (DNA): TGTGCCAGCACTGACAGGCTCTCCGGCGGGACCGGGGAGCTGTTTTTT. This translates into CASTDRLSGGTGELFF.

This clonotype was seen only a few times. The chain uses TRBV3-1 and TRBJ2-5, with a tentative D call TRBD1 (6 bases). Between the trimmed V and J ends, which lost 1 base and 2 bases, there was a span of 17 bases. The germline CDR1 and CDR2 sequences are LGHDT and YNNKEL (reference sequence). The CDR3 contains 17 residues. CDR3 amino acids: CASSQGLARTVQETQYF. DNA of the CDR3: TGTGCCAGCAGCCAAGGGCTCGCGAGGACAGTGCAAGAGACCCAGTACTTC.

This clonotype was seen a few times. The chain employs TRBV6-6 and TRBJ1-2; 7 bases line up with TRBD1. CDR3 size: 13 residues. The V and J ends lost 7 bases and 8 bases, in that order; junction bases with no gene match: 10. Germline V gives CDR1 MNHNY, CDR2 SVGAGI (reference sequence). The CDR3 coding sequence is TGTGCCAGCACCCCGGGGACAGAGAGAGGCTACACCTTC. It yields the protein CASTPGTERGYTF.

This clonotype showed up just a few times. J is TRBJ2-3 and V is TRBV27, with D perhaps matching TRBD1 or TRBD2 (5 bases each). The CDR3 length is 19 residues. Trimming took 8 bases from V and 1 from J, leaving 28 bases between them. Germline CDR1 and CDR2: MNHEY and SMNVEV (reference sequence). The CDR3 DNA follows: TGTGCCAGCCGCTCAATGCCCTCCAGCTGGGGGAGAGGCACAGATACGCAGTATTTT. Translated: CASRSMPSSWGRGTDTQYF.

The CDR3 DNA reads as TGTGCCAGTAGTCGACTAGCGGGGACCCGCACAGATACGCAGTATTTT. Translated: CASSRLAGTRTDTQYF. The gene calls are TRBV19 and TRBJ2-3; 11 bases match TRBD2. The CDR3 contains 16 residues. The germline V gene encodes CDR1 LNHDA and CDR2 SQIVND (reference sequence). Trimming cost V 5 bases and J 1 base; bases outside gene matches: 5. The full variable domain, with the rest looked up from reference TRBV19 and TRBJ2-3, is DGGITQSPKYLFRKEGQNVTLSCEQNLNHDAMYWYRQDPGQGLRLIYYSQIVNDFQKGDIAEGYSVSREKKESFPLTVTSAQKNPTAFYLCASSRLAGTRTDTQYFGPGTRLTVL.

The J gene is TRBJ1-4, the V gene TRBV5-1; 7 nucleotides line up with TRBD1. CDR1 and CDR2 (germline): SGHRS, YFSETQ. After removal of 4 bases from V and 4 bases from J, the junction contained 13 bases not matched to a gene. There are 17 residues in the CDR3. CDR3 in DNA: TGCGCCAGCAGCGCACGGCCCCGACAGGGCAGTAATGAAAAACTGTTTTTT. As protein: CASSARPRQGSNEKLFF.

This clonotype showed up just a few times. The chain uses TRBV20-1 and TRBJ2-3; D is uncertain. Germline V CDR1 and CDR2: DFQATT, SNEGSKA (reference sequence). Trimming left V 3 bases short and J 2 bases short, with 15 bases between. There are 15 residues in the CDR3. CDR3 protein: CSASKALLTTDTQYF. In DNA form, the CDR3 reads TGCAGTGCTAGTAAGGCTCTTCTCACCACAGATACGCAGTATTTT.

The chain couples TRBV18 to TRBJ2-7, with 8 bases that match TRBD1. V gave up 5 bases and J gave up 6 bases; unmatched junction bases: 6. CDR1 is KGHSH, CDR2 LQKENI, per germline. This CDR3 is built from 13 residues. CDR3 sequence: CASSTGGESEQYF. In DNA form, the CDR3 reads TGTGCCAGCTCAACAGGGGGAGAATCCGAGCAGTACTTC.

This clonotype was recorded many times. The chain is built from TRBV9 and TRBJ1-3, with unresolved D. Germline V gene data show CDR1 as SGDLS and CDR2 as YYNGEE. There are 16 residues in the CDR3. Trimming removed 0 bases at V and 0 bases at J, with 10 bases between. CDR3 bases: TGTGCCAGCAGCGTAGATTCCCGCAGCTCTGGAAACACCATATATTTT. Residues: CASSVDSRSSGNTIYF.

This sequence joins TRBV5-6 and TRBJ2-2; 11 nucleotides line up with TRBD2. V dropped 4 bases and J dropped 0; count of bases not matched to a gene: 2. Germline V gene sequence: CDR1 SGHDT, CDR2 YYEEEE. The CDR3 sequence is 16 residues long. CDR3 in amino acids: CASSGLAGSNTGELFF. The CDR3 DNA reads as TGTGCCAGCAGCGGACTAGCGGGCTCGAACACCGGGGAGCTGTTTTTT.

This clonotype was seen a handful of times. The rearrangement joins TRBV20-1 to TRBJ2-1, with 7 bases fitting TRBD2. The CDR3 sequence is 15 residues long. V shed 6 bases and J 2 bases; nucleotides not matched to a gene: 10. Germline V CDR1 and CDR2: DFQATT, SNEGSKA (reference sequence). CDR3: CSATPPGLPYNEQFF. CDR3 bases: TGCAGTGCAACACCACCGGGACTACCCTACAATGAGCAGTTCTTC.

This clonotype has only a few counts. The chain carries TRBV4-3 and TRBJ2-7; TRBD2 matches at 8 bases. The CDR3 spans 16 residues. After removal of 0 bases from V and 2 bases from J, the junction contained 6 bases not matched to a gene. Germline CDR1 LGHNA, CDR2 YSLEER. The CDR3 spells CASSQDREGPTYEQYF. The DNA of the CDR3 is TGCGCCAGCAGCCAAGATCGGGAGGGACCCACCTACGAGCAGTACTTC.

Relative to its sample, this clonotype is medium-sized (0.01 to 0.1%). The chain is built from TRBV19 and TRBJ1-5; no clear D gene. Between the trimmed V and J ends, which lost 1 base and 0 bases, there was a span of 4 bases. This CDR3 has 14 amino acids. Germline V gives CDR1 LNHDA, CDR2 SQIVND (reference sequence). CDR3 loop: CASSIGYSNQPQHF. The CDR3 DNA reads TGTGCCAGTAGTATAGGATATAGCAATCAGCCCCAGCATTTT.

This clonotype was found many times. V usage is TRBV6-1 and J usage is TRBJ2-6; tentative D call: TRBD1 (7 bases). The CDR3 is 15 amino acids. CDR1 is MNHNS, CDR2 SASEGT, per germline. V was pared by 7 bases and J by 4 bases, with 14 bases between. The CDR3 spells CASKEGASGANVLTF. Here the CDR3 DNA reads TGTGCCAGCAAGGAGGGGGCGTCCGGGGCCAACGTCCTGACTTTC.

On this clonotype itself: This could be a read error, since a much larger clone is one nucleotide away. This sequence joins TRBV7-9 and TRBJ2-3, with 10 bases matching TRBD1. The CDR3 has 15 amino acids. The germline V gene has CDR1 SEHNR and CDR2 FQNEAQ (reference sequence). The CDR3 protein is CASSSGQGEAETQYF. DNA of the CDR3: TGTGCCAGCAGCTCCGGACAGGGGGAAGCAGAAACGCAGTATTTT.

The V and J genes are TRBV4-1 and TRBJ1-2; the match to TRBD1 covers 9 bases. The CDR3 consists of 15 residues. V was clipped by 0 bases and J by 4 bases; unmatched bases: 3. Germline V CDR1 and CDR2: MGHRA, YSYEKL. The DNA of the CDR3 is TGCGCCAGCAGCCAAGATCCGGACAGGGGCTATGGCTACACCTTC. Amino acids: CASSQDPDRGYGYTF.

This clonotype was observed a few times. V and J are TRBV9 and TRBJ2-3; D may be TRBD2 (6 bases). The CDR3 sequence is 14 residues long. Germline-derived CDR1 and CDR2 are SGDLS and YYNGEE. V lost 3 bases, J lost 1 base, and 9 bases lay in between. The CDR3 loop reads CASSGPSGTDTQYF. The CDR3 DNA sequence: TGTGCCAGCAGCGGACCTAGCGGCACAGATACGCAGTATTTT.

The CDR3 bases are TGCAGTGCTAGAGAGGGCCTCTACAATGAGCAGTTCTTC. This translates into CSAREGLYNEQFF. V and J are TRBV20-1 and TRBJ2-1; D gene unclear. With 0 bases removed from V and 3 bases from J, the gap between germline ends came to 6 bases. The CDR3 has 13 amino acids. CDR1 and CDR2 (germline): DFQATT, SNEGSKA (reference sequence).

The chain recombines TRBV6-6 with TRBJ2-1, with D tentatively TRBD2 (5 bases). The ends were cut back, 8 bases at V and 5 bases at J, with 16 bases in the middle. CDR1 is MNHNY, CDR2 SVGAGI, per germline (reference sequence). The CDR3 is 14 amino acids. The CDR3 DNA reads TGTGCCAGCGGCAAGGGAGTACTCAACAATGAGCAGTTCTTC. Its translation is CASGKGVLNNEQFF.

This chain links TRBV4-2 with TRBJ2-7; possibly TRBD1 or TRBD2 for D (6 bases each). V was trimmed by 1 base and J by 4 bases, leaving 17 bases between them. The CDR3 sequence is 16 residues long. Germline V gene lookup returns CDR1 LGHNA and CDR2 YNFKEQ. The CDR3 DNA sequence: TGTGCCAGCAGCCAAGCCACGAGGGGGGATCCATACGAGCAGTACTTC. Protein sequence: CASSQATRGDPYEQYF.

The chain recombines TRBV18 with TRBJ2-1; 7 bases fit TRBD2. CDR3 length: 13 residues. The V segment lost 6 bases and the J segment 5 bases; nucleotides outside the gene matches: 4. Germline V gives CDR1 KGHSH, CDR2 LQKENI. The CDR3 is CASSGLGDNEQFF. DNA for the CDR3: TGTGCCAGCTCCGGACTAGGGGACAATGAGCAGTTCTTC.

This sequence joins TRBV6-1 and TRBJ1-5, with TRBD1 as a possible D gene (6 bases). This CDR3 has 16 amino acids. V was cut by 1 base and J by 8 bases, with 18 bases left in between. Germline assignment: CDR1 MNHNS and CDR2 SASEGT. CDR3 amino acids: CASSEEGQRGWEPQHF. CDR3 DNA sequence: TGTGCCAGCAGTGAAGAGGGACAAAGAGGATGGGAGCCCCAGCATTTT.

This clonotype was detected many times. V is TRBV29-1 and J is TRBJ1-1; D not certain. V shed 7 bases and J shed 7 bases, with 16 bases lying between them. Germline lookup yields CDR1 SQVTM and CDR2 ANQGSEA. The CDR3 consists of 12 residues. The CDR3 DNA reads TGCAGCGCCCCAAAGGGCGCGGGTGAAGCTTTCTTT. Translated, it gives CSAPKGAGEAFF.

The chain is built from TRBV12-3 or TRBV12-4 and TRBJ1-4; D not resolved. This CDR3 region has 16 residues. Trimming took 2 bases from V and 8 from J, leaving 18 bases between them. DNA of the CDR3: TGTGCCAGCAGTTTATTCCGAGCAGGATATCGGGAAAAACTGTTTTTT. It yields the protein CASSLFRAGYREKLFF.

This clonotype was seen only a few times. This chain links TRBV28 with TRBJ1-6, with 7 nucleotides matching TRBD1. V was clipped by 7 bases and J by 7 bases; unmatched bases: 10. CDR3 length: 15 amino acids. Germline CDR1 MDHEN, CDR2 SYDVKM. CDR3 in DNA: TGTGCCAGCACCACCGGTCGAGGGGGCAATTCACCCCTCCACTTT. Protein product: CASTTGRGGNSPLHF.

This clonotype showed up just a few times. The chain joins TRBV27 to TRBJ1-2; 9 bases are a match to TRBD1. Trimming removed 6 bases from V and 4 bases from J; junction bases left unmatched: 3. Per germline, CDR1 MNHEY and CDR2 SMNVEV (reference sequence). CDR3 length equals 13 residues. DNA for the CDR3: TGTGCCAGCAGGGGACAGGGCGGCTATGGCTACACCTTC. It codes for CASRGQGGYGYTF.

The V gene is TRBV4-3, the J gene TRBJ2-7; D remains unclear. This CDR3 region has 16 residues. V was cut by 0 bases and J by 2 bases, with 14 bases left in between. From germline, CDR1 is LGHNA and CDR2 YSLEER. CDR3 amino acids: CASSQEHSGRTYEQYF. The CDR3 DNA reads TGCGCCAGCAGCCAAGAGCATTCGGGCAGAACCTACGAGCAGTACTTC.

V usage is TRBV19 and J usage is TRBJ2-5; 8 nucleotides line up with TRBD1. From germline, CDR1 is LNHDA and CDR2 SQIVND (reference sequence). The ends lost 7 bases at V and 4 bases at J; junction bases unmatched: 5. The CDR3 spans 13 residues. This CDR3 reads CASTPTGAETQYF. The CDR3 nucleotides read TGTGCCAGTACCCCGACAGGGGCAGAGACCCAGTACTTC. Filled out from reference TRBV19 and TRBJ2-5, the complete variable domain reads DGGITQSPKYLFRKEGQNVTLSCEQNLNHDAMYWYRQDPGQGLRLIYYSQIVNDFQKGDIAEGYSVSREKKESFPLTVTSAQKNPTAFYLCASTPTGAETQYFGPGTRLLVL.

This clonotype was found a few times. The CDR3 bases are TGTGCCAGCAGCTTTGGGCCGAATCAAGAGACCCAGTACTTC. It encodes CASSFGPNQETQYF. The rearrangement links TRBV5-4 to TRBJ2-5, with D hard to call. V lost 2 bases and J 2 bases, leaving 10 bases between the germline ends. The CDR3 extends over 14 amino acids. The germline CDR1 and CDR2 sequences are SGHNT and YYREEE (reference sequence).

This clonotype was recorded many times. The J gene is TRBJ1-1, the V gene TRBV14; 10 nucleotides align to TRBD1. The CDR3 contains 17 residues. V trimming: 1 base; J trimming: 5 bases; junction bases outside the gene matches: 10. The V gene's germline CDR1 is SGHDN and CDR2 FVKESK. This CDR3 is CASSQGRRGDRGTEAFF. CDR3 in DNA: TGTGCCAGCAGCCAAGGCCGAAGAGGGGACAGGGGAACTGAAGCTTTCTTT.